The rows below give T cell receptor beta chains drawn from one sample of a study of human T cells and chemical hapten exposure. MiXCR, applied by TCRdb to the RACE reads, yields one record per CDR3 protein. In the table there are 250,000 or so distinct CDR3 sequences, around 7.3% of which are singletons. The source was whole blood, collected in connection with sensitization to the hapten diphenylcyclopropenone (DPC). These receptor sequences come from a young man with alopecia areata. Some clones in this sample may be carry-over from other donors' samples. The CDR3 runs from the conserved cysteine through the conserved F or W. D genes are given only for firm matches. Part of the rows lack a size; the others show once, few, many or a class for expanded clones.

CASSLMGQIYEQYF | TGTGCCAGCAGCCTCATGGGACAAATCTACGAGCAGTACTTC | TRBJ2-7 | . | . | TRBV7-9 | 14
CASRAVGRNTGELFF | TGTGCCAGCAGGGCAGTTGGGCGGAACACCGGGGAGCTGTTTTTT | TRBJ2-2 | many | . | TRBV3-1 | 15
CASSEPRDRAATNEKLFF | TGTGCCAGCAGTGAACCCCGGGACAGGGCTGCAACTAATGAAAAACTGTTTTTT | TRBJ1-4 | . | TRBD1 | TRBV25-1 | 18
CASSLGTALRSTQYF | TGTGCCAGCAGCTTAGGGACTGCGCTCAGGAGTACGCAGTATTTT | TRBJ2-3 | many | . | TRBV7-2 | 15
CASSLMSRAETREKLFF | TGTGCCAGCAGCTTAATGTCACGGGCAGAAACGAGGGAAAAACTGTTTTTT | TRBJ1-4 | few | . | TRBV5-6 | 17
CASSYSMHRAGETQYF | TGTGCCAGCAGTTACTCGATGCACAGGGCAGGGGAGACCCAGTACTTC | TRBJ2-5 | . | . | TRBV6-6 | 16
CASSLVDRGQTTHKNEQFF | TGTGCCAGCAGCTTAGTCGACAGGGGGCAAACTACTCATAAGAATGAGCAGTTCTTC | TRBJ2-1 | many | TRBD1 | TRBV7-8 | 19
CSVDPRGLDADTQYF | TGCAGCGTTGATCCGAGGGGGCTTGATGCAGATACGCAGTATTTT | TRBJ2-3 | . | TRBD1 | TRBV29-1 | 15
CASSLLLRGQETQYF | TGCGCCAGCAGCTTGCTTCTTCGGGGCCAAGAGACCCAGTACTTC | TRBJ2-5 | few | . | TRBV5-1 | 15
CASSKYEQYF | TGTGCCAGCAGTAAGTACGAGCAGTACTTC | TRBJ2-7 | few | . | TRBV25-1 | 10
CASSSLLRGGHSGANVLTF | TGTGCCAGCAGCTCCCTCCTTAGAGGGGGCCACTCTGGGGCCAACGTCCTGACTTTC | TRBJ2-6 | few | TRBD1 | TRBV7-9 | 19
CASSDRGLYNTEAFF | TGTGCCAGCAGCGACAGGGGACTTTATAACACTGAAGCTTTCTTT | TRBJ1-1 | many | TRBD1 | TRBV7-9 | 15
CASSYPGARGDTQYF | TGTGCCAGCAGTTACCCGGGGGCCCGGGGAGATACGCAGTATTTT | TRBJ2-3 | few | . | TRBV6-2/TRBV6-3 | 15
CASSSLAASGELFF | TGTGCCAGCAGCTCCCTAGCGGCAAGCGGGGAGCTGTTTTTT | TRBJ2-2 | . | TRBD2 | TRBV7-6 | 14
CASTELTGGRTDTQYF | TGTGCCAGCACCGAATTAACAGGAGGACGCACAGATACGCAGTATTTT | TRBJ2-3 | few | . | TRBV2 | 16